This T cell receptor (beta chain) is drawn from a study of shared clonotypes between healthy human individuals (dated by TCRdb to about 2020). A note on the overall study: A few men and a couple of women, aged 18 to 49 years, made up the cohort. For each donor, CD4 naive and CD4 memory were each given three plates, CD8 naive was given two plates, and CD8 memory was given one plate. To estimate repertoire size and how much clonotypes are shared between individuals, the study performed deep sequencing of blood TCR repertoires from about 5 healthy adults. To increase sequencing depth and limit assay-specific biases, different laboratories used diverse techniques to prepare libraries and sequence TCR repertoires. Between about 0.85 and 9.5 billion PBMCs per donor were obtained by leukapheresis. Points the paper makes about the study in general: Rarefaction of sorted-subset datasets indicated incomplete sequencing despite the large sequencing depth. Only blood was sampled, and tissue TCR repertoires likely differ from those in blood. Compared with non-shared clonotypes, the clonotypes found in all four sorted-subset donors had higher generation probabilities. Pairwise subsampling led to the expectation that sequencing depth would affect the degree of clonotype sharing among donors. Roughly 5% of naive CD4, 3.5% of naive CD8, roughly 2.5% of memory CD4, and over 0.35% of memory CD8 clonotypes were shared across several donors. Larger estimated clonotype richness was generally found for naive subsets than for memory subsets. Because the study included a small number of donors, the genetic and exposure-history diversity represented was limited.

Reading from cysteine to phenylalanine, the CDR3 counts 13 amino acids. Only the CDR3 region is kept as DNA, spanning 39 bases read in frame from base 1. CDR1 and CDR2, looked up from the germline V gene, are SGHAT and FQNNGV. V is cut back by 2 bases and J by 6 bases, with 3 bases in the junction unmatched. The donors were healthy, HIV-negative adults with no recently reported acute infections or vaccinations. Only Caucasian adults living in Nashville, Tennessee, USA were represented among the donors. CD4+ T cells were enriched through magnetic negative selection, after which naive cells were positively selected on CD45RA and the remaining negative fraction served as the memory subset. Blood was obtained by leukapheresis, after which PBMCs were separated by Ficoll-Histopaque density gradient centrifugation and cryopreserved in liquid nitrogen vapor phase. Analytical flow cytometry was used to check the purity and quantity of every magnetically sorted T cell population. From each sorted fraction, genomic DNA was isolated and quantified by UV absorbance on a Nanodrop 2000c.

About this clone: The clone's antigen remains unknown. One base away there is no much larger clone; base qualities are not given.

Using the deep immunoSEQ assay, TCR CDR3 regions were amplified from genomic DNA by multiplex PCR. Extracted genomic DNA from each cell subset was distributed evenly across all wells of several immunoSEQ 96-well plates, and each plate was treated as a replicate. For sorted subsets, each replicate PCR was loaded with 150 to 250 ng genomic DNA, equivalent to some 31,000 T cell genomes. Purified libraries were quantified with a Qubit 3.0 fluorometer, sized on a Bioanalyzer 2100, and re-quantified with the KAPA Library Quantification kit. Each immunoSEQ 96-well plate was sequenced on its own single-read 150-cycle Illumina NextSeq 550 flow cell. Regarding the original processing steps: Because the immunoSEQ output held only junctional sequences and lacked quality scores, the filtering could not match the filtering applied to full-length reads. Sequences were annotated with PyIR, a Python wrapper for IgBLAST v1.9, and V/J genes and CDR3 were assigned using IMGT germline references. Reads were removed for weak V/J assignments (E-value above 1e-6), missing CDR3, stop codons, out-of-frame junctions, or ambiguous translated residues. V3J clonotypes were defined as sequences sharing the same inferred V gene, J gene, and CDR3 amino acid sequence. Percentage overlap between repertoires was computed as shared unique clonotypes divided by the size of the smaller repertoire. RTK rarefaction, the Chao1 estimator, and Recon v2.1 estimates of unobserved clonotypes were used to assess repertoire richness. For all TCRbeta clonotypes obtained by the gDNA method from several donors, generation probabilities were computed with OLGA. Sourced from immuneACCESS, this table was stored by TCRdb with only in-frame sequences that have V and J called. A share of the clones is absent; for the studies checked, an unresolved V gene accounts for under half, and the remainder has no known explanation. D and trimming come from the DNA, and the V and J calls and clone size come from that table. The sample yields fewer than 850,000 clones; more than 70% were counted once. The ten largest account for around 2% of the sample.

Sample: memory CD4+ T cells sorted from blood. The cell subset or site label on this specimen signifies: CD45RA-negative fraction. The clonotype comes from a young woman in good health. The V and J genes are TRBV11-2 and TRBJ1-1; 7 junctional bases match TRBD1. The CDR3 region: CASSLQGDAEAFF. The nucleotides read TGTGCCAGCAGCTTACAGGGGGATGCTGAAGCTTTCTTT.